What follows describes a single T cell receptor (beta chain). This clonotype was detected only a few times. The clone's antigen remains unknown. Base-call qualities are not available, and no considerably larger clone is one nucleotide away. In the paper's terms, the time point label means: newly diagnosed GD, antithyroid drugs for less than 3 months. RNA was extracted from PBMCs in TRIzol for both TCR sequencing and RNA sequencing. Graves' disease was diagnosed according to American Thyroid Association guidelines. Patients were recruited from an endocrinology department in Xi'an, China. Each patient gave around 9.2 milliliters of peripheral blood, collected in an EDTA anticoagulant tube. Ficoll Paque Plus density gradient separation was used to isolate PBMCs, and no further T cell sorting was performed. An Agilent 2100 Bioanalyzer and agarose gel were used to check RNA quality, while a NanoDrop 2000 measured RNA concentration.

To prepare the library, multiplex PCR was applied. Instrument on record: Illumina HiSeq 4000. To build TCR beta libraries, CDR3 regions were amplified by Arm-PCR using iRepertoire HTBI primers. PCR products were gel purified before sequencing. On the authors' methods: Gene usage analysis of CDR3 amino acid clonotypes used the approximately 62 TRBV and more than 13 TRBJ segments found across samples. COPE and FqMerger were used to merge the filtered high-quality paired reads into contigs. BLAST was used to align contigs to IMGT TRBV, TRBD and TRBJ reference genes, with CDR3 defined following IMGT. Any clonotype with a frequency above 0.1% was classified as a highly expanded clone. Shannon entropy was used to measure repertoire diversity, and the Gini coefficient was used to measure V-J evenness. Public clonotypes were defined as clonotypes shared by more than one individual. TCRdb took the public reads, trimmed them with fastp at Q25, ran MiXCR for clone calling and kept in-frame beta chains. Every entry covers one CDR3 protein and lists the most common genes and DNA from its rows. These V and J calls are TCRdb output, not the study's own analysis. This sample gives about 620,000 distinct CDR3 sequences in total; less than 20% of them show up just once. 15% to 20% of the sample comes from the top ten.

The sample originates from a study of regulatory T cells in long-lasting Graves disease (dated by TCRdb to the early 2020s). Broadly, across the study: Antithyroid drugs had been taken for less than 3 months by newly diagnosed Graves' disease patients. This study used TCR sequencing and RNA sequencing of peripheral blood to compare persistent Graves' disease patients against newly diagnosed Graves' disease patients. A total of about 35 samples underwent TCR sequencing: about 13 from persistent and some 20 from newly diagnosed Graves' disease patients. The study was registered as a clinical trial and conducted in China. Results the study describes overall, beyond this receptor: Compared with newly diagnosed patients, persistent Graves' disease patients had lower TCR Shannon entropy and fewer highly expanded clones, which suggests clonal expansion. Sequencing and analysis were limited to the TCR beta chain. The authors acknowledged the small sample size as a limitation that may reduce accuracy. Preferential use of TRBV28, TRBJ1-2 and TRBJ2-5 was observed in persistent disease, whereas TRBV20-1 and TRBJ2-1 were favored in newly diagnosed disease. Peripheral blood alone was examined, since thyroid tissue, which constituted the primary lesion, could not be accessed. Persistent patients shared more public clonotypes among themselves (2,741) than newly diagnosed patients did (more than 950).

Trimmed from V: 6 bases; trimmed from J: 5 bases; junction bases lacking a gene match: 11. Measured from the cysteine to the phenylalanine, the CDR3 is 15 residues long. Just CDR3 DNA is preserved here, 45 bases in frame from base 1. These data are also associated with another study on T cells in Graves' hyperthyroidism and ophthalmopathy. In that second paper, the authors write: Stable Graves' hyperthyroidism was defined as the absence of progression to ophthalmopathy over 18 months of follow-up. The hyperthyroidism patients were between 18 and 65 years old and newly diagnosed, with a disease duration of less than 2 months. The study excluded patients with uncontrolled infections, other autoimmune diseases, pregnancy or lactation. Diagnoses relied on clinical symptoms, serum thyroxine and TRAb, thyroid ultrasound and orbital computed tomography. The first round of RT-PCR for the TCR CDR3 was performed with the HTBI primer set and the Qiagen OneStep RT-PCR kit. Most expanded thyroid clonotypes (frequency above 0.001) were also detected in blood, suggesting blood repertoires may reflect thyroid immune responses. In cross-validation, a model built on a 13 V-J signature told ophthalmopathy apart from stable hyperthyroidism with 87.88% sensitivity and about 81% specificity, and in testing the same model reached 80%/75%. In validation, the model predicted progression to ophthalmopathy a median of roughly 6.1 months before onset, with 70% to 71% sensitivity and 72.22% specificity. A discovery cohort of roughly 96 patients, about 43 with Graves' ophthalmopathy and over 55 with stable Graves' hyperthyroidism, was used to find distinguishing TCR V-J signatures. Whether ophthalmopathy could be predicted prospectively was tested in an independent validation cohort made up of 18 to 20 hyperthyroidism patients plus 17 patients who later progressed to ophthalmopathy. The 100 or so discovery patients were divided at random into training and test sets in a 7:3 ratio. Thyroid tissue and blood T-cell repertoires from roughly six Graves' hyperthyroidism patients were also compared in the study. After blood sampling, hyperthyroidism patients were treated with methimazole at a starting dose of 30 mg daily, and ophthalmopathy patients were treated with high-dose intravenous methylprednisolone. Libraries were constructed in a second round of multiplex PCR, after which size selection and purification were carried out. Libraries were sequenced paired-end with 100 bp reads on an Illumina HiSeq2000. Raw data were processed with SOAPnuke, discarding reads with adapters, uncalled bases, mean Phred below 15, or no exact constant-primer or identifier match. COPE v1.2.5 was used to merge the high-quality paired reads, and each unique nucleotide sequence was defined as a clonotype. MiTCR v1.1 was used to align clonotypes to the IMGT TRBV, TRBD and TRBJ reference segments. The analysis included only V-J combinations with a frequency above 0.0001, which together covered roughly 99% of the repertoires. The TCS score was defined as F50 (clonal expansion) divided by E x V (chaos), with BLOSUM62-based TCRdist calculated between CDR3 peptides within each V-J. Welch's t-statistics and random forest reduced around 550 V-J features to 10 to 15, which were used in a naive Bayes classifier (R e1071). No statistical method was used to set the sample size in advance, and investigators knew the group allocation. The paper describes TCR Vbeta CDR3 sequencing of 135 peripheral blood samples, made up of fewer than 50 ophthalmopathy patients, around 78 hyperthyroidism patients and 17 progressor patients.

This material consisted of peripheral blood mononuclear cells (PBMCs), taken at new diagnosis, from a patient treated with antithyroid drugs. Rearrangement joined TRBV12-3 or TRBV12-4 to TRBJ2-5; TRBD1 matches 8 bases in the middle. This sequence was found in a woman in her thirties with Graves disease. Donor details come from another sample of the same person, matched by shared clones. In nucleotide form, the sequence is TGTGCCAGCAGATTAAGGACAGGGTTGGCGGAGACCCAGTACTTC. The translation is CASRLRTGLAETQYF.